These 5 T cell receptor beta chains were all obtained from the same sample, sequenced in a study of blood T cell repertoires in COVID-19. Generated by immunoSEQ multiplex PCR, the TCRdb table keeps only in-frame clones and is missing some. The table records more than 80,000 clones, over 75% of them present only once. The sequenced sample consisted of peripheral blood. These receptors were obtained from a man older than 75 with acute or convalescent COVID-19.

V gene TRBV4-1 combines with J gene TRBJ2-5, with 10 bases lining up with TRBD2. The CDR3 consists of 18 residues. Per the germline V gene, CDR1 is MGHRA and CDR2 is YSYEKL. J was trimmed by 2 bases and V by 1 base; bases with no gene match: 10. CDR3 sequence: CASSQGQGASGGQETQYF. The CDR3 DNA reads TGCGCCAGCAGCCAAGGTCAAGGGGCTAGCGGGGGTCAAGAGACCCAGTACTTC.

This chain joins TRBV9 and TRBJ1-2; TRBD1 is a possible D gene (5 bases). The CDR3 is 16 amino acids. Trimming removed 1 base at V and 4 bases at J, with 17 bases between. Germline V gives CDR1 SGDLS, CDR2 YYNGEE. The CDR3 region has the DNA TGTGCCAGCAGCGTATGGGGGGACCCTCGCGGCTATGGCTACACCTTC. Amino acids: CASSVWGDPRGYGYTF. Drawing the rest from reference TRBV9 and TRBJ1-2, the complete variable domain is DSGVTQTPKHLITATGQRVTLRCSPRSGDLSVYWYQQSLDQGLQFLIQYYNGEERAKGNILERFSAQQFPDLHSELNLSSLELGDSALYFCASSVWGDPRGYGYTFGSGTRLTVV.

The chain couples TRBV6-5 to TRBJ1-5; 8 nucleotides line up with TRBD1. Germline-derived CDR1 and CDR2 are MNHEY and SVGAGI. This CDR3 region has 15 residues. After removal of 0 bases from V and 2 bases from J, the junction contained 0 bases not matched to a gene. The CDR3 sequence: CASSYSGQGNQPQHF. In DNA form, the CDR3 reads TGTGCCAGCAGTTACTCGGGACAGGGCAATCAGCCCCAGCATTTT.

The chain joins TRBV27 to TRBJ1-6; the D gene is possibly TRBD1 (5 bases). The CDR3 contains 15 residues. V was pared by 2 bases and J by 7 bases, with 12 bases between. The germline V gene encodes CDR1 MNHEY and CDR2 SMNVEV (reference sequence). The CDR3 reads CASSLTTETNSPLHF. CDR3 in DNA: TGTGCCAGCAGTTTAACGACAGAAACGAATTCACCCCTCCACTTT.

This chain uses TRBV6-4 with TRBJ2-1, with D possibly TRBD1 on 5 matching bases. CDR1 MRHNA and CDR2 SNTAGT come from the germline V gene. V lost 8 bases to trimming and J lost 3 bases, with 11 bases between them. CDR3 size: 13 residues. As DNA, the CDR3 is TGTGCCAGCTACTTAAGGGGCTACAATGAGCAGTTCTTC. Its translation is CASYLRGYNEQFF.